The 10 T cell receptor beta chains presented below share a single source sample, sequenced in a study of blood T cell repertoires in COVID-19. Measured with immunoSEQ multiplex PCR; TCRdb has only the in-frame clones, and not every one. The table has 300,000 or so clones, around nine tenths seen once. The sequencing input was peripheral blood. The receptors originated from a man aged 65-85 years with acute or convalescent COVID-19.

The genes are TRBV7-2 and TRBJ2-7, with D uncertain. This CDR3 contains 14 residues. The ends were cut back, 3 bases at V and 0 bases at J, with 9 bases in the middle. Per the germline V gene, CDR1 is SGHTA and CDR2 is FQGNSA. CDR3 coding DNA: TGTGCCAGCAGCTTCGTAGGAGTCTCCTACGAGCAGTACTTC. Translated: CASSFVGVSYEQYF.

This clone is a singleton in its sample. The chain combines TRBV28 with TRBJ2-1; 11 bases match TRBD2. This CDR3 is built from 15 residues. V was clipped by 3 bases and J by 9 bases; unmatched bases: 7. Germline V CDR1 and CDR2: MDHEN, SYDVKM. The CDR3 nucleotides are TGTGCCAGCAGTTTCCCCGGACTAGCGGGCTCTGAGCAGTTCTTC. Amino acids: CASSFPGLAGSEQFF.

This sequence joins TRBV18 and TRBJ1-1, with 10 bases matching TRBD1. Trimming cost V 0 bases and J 5 bases; bases outside gene matches: 3. This CDR3 contains 15 residues. In germline, CDR1 is KGHSH, CDR2 LQKENI. CDR3 in amino acids: CASSPPTGGRTEAFF. In DNA, the CDR3 is TGTGCCAGCTCACCACCGACAGGGGGCAGGACTGAAGCTTTCTTT.

This chain connects TRBV6-5 to TRBJ2-7; 8 bases agree with TRBD1. With V trimmed by 10 bases and J by 3 bases, 8 bases remained unmatched. Germline CDR1 MNHEY, CDR2 SVGAGI. This CDR3 has 13 residues. The CDR3 region has the DNA TGTGCCACCTCGAGCGACAGGGGCTACGAGCAGTACTTC. Amino acids: CATSSDRGYEQYF.

CDR3 amino acids: CSAFFSGRAGEQFF. In DNA form, the CDR3 reads TGCAGCGCCTTCTTTAGCGGGAGGGCCGGTGAGCAGTTCTTC. The chain employs TRBV29-1 and TRBJ2-1, with TRBD2 identical over 11 bases. V was pared by 7 bases and J by 9 bases, with 11 bases of the junction left unmatched. CDR1 SQVTM and CDR2 ANQGSEA come from the germline V gene. This CDR3 comprises 14 residues.

The chain links TRBV7-9 to TRBJ2-2, with 11 bases aligning to TRBD2. CDR1 is SEHNR, CDR2 FQNEAQ, per germline (reference sequence). Unmatched junction bases numbered 17, after V lost 4 bases and J lost 7 bases. This CDR3 is 19 amino acids long. In nucleotides, the CDR3 is TGTGCCAGCAGCTCCCCATCGTCACTAGCGGGGGCCCTCAGCGGGGAGCTGTTTTTT. Translated: CASSSPSSLAGALSGELFF.

This clone was counted between two and nine times. The V call is TRBV28, the J call TRBJ2-7; possibly TRBD1 for D (6 bases). CDR1 MDHEN and CDR2 SYDVKM come from the germline V gene. V was clipped by 6 bases and J by 5 bases, with 17 bases between them. The CDR3 is 14 residues long. The CDR3 DNA sequence: TGTGCCAGCAGCATTCAGGGGTGGTTAAACGAGCAGTACTTC. This codes for CASSIQGWLNEQYF.

V gene TRBV28 combines with J gene TRBJ2-5, with a possible D match to TRBD2 (6 bases). The CDR3 runs 14 residues. Germline V gives CDR1 MDHEN, CDR2 SYDVKM. Trimming cost V 3 bases and J 2 bases, with 10 bases left between them. The CDR3 loop is CASSFKGLQETQYF. CDR3 nucleotide sequence: TGTGCCAGCAGTTTTAAGGGACTGCAAGAGACCCAGTACTTC.

The chain joins TRBV4-3 to TRBJ2-5, with D possibly matching TRBD1 (6 bases). The V end was cut by 4 bases, the J end by 5 bases, with 17 bases between. The CDR3 is 15 residues long. Germline CDR1 LGHNA, CDR2 YSLEER. CDR3 nucleotide sequence: TGCGCCAGCAGCCCCTCCGGGGACACCGGGGAGACCCAGTACTTC. This gives the protein CASSPSGDTGETQYF.

The chain recombines TRBV6-6 with TRBJ2-2; tentatively, D is TRBD1 (6 bases). This CDR3 has 16 amino acids. The germline V gene encodes CDR1 MNHNY and CDR2 SVGAGI (reference sequence). V was trimmed by 7 bases and J by 5 bases, leaving 20 bases between them. The CDR3 nucleotides read TGTGCCAGCAATGGGAAGGGGGTGTCGTCTACCGGGGAGCTGTTTTTT. The encoded protein is CASNGKGVSSTGELFF.